This T cell receptor (beta chain) was profiled in a study of shared clonotypes between healthy human individuals (dated by TCRdb to the early 2020s). Context from the whole study: A few men and a couple of women, aged 18 to 49 years, made up the cohort. Per donor, three plates each were used for CD4 naive and CD4 memory, two for CD8 naive, and one for CD8 memory. Blood TCR repertoires of 5 or 6 healthy adults were deeply sequenced to estimate repertoire size and the extent of clonotype sharing between individuals. To increase sequencing depth and limit assay-specific biases, TCR repertoire library preparation and sequencing were carried out by different laboratories using diverse techniques. Each donor's leukapheresis produced roughly between about 0.8 and 8.9 billion PBMCs.

On this clone: The antigen it binds to is not known. Base quality data are lacking; no much larger clone is found one base away.

Overall results and qualifications from the work: Sharing across several donors was observed for around 4.8% of naive CD4, over 3% of naive CD8, 2% to 2.5% of memory CD4, and about 0.39% of memory CD8 clonotypes. The genetic and exposure-history diversity represented was limited by the small number of donors. Based on pairwise subsampling, the degree of clonotype sharing among donors was expected to be affected by sequencing depth. Only blood was sampled, and tissue TCR repertoires likely differ from those in blood. Compared with non-shared clonotypes, clonotypes shared by all four sorted-subset donors had higher generation probabilities. Estimated clonotype richness was generally larger for naive than for memory subsets. Rarefaction of sorted-subset datasets indicated incomplete sequencing despite the large sequencing depth.

Taken from the germline V gene, the CDR1 and CDR2 loops are SNHLY and FYNNEI. Spanning cysteine to phenylalanine, the CDR3 consists of 14 amino acids. Of the read, only the CDR3 DNA is kept; its 42 bases are in frame from base 1. The V end loses 7 bases and the J end loses 4 bases, and a stretch of 14 bases separates them. The donors were healthy, HIV-negative adults who had no recently reported acute infections or vaccinations. Every donor was a Caucasian adult living in Nashville, Tennessee, USA. CD4+ T cells were enriched through magnetic negative selection, after which naive cells were positively selected on CD45RA and the remaining negative fraction served as the memory subset. After blood collection by leukapheresis, PBMCs were isolated using Ficoll-Histopaque density gradient centrifugation and then cryopreserved in the vapor phase of liquid nitrogen. Purity and quantity of every magnetically sorted T cell population were checked by analytical flow cytometry. Genomic DNA was isolated from each sorted fraction and quantified by UV absorbance on a Nanodrop 2000c.

TCR CDR3 regions were amplified from genomic DNA by multiplex PCR using the deep immunoSEQ assay. For each cell subset, the extracted genomic DNA was distributed evenly across all wells of several immunoSEQ 96-well plates, and each plate served as one replicate. For sorted subsets, approximately 0.2 ug of genomic DNA, equivalent to 25,000 to 35,000 T cell genomes, went into each replicate PCR. Purified libraries were measured with a Qubit 3.0 fluorometer, size-checked on a Bioanalyzer 2100, and measured again with the KAPA Library Quantification kit. Every immunoSEQ 96-well plate was sequenced on a dedicated single-read 150-cycle Illumina NextSeq 550 flow cell. The study's processing was this. The immunoSEQ output contained only junctional sequences without quality scores, so filtering could not match that applied to full-length reads. Sequences were annotated with PyIR, a Python wrapper for IgBLAST v1.9, using IMGT germline references to assign V/J genes and CDR3. Reads were removed for weak V/J assignments (E-value above 1e-6), missing CDR3, stop codons, out-of-frame junctions, or ambiguous translated residues. A V3J clonotype was defined by an identical inferred V gene, J gene, and CDR3 amino acid sequence. Percentage overlap between repertoires was calculated by dividing the number of shared unique clonotypes by the size of the smaller repertoire. Richness of each repertoire was evaluated using RTK rarefaction, the Chao1 estimator, and Recon v2.1 estimates of unobserved clonotypes. Generation probabilities were computed with OLGA for all TCRbeta clonotypes obtained by the gDNA method from several donors. What TCRdb holds here is the immuneACCESS table cut down to in-frame rearrangements. Part of the clones is not present; checked against another copy, under half of the missing clones reflect an unresolved V gene, and the others are unexplained. The V and J calls and clone size are taken from that table; D and trimming were inferred from the DNA. The sample table holds under 550,000 clones, of which about 96% were seen once. Approximately 0.062% of the sample belongs to the ten largest clones.

This receptor chain uses TRBV2 and TRBJ2-1; confidence is insufficient to name the D gene. Source material: naive CD4+ T cells sorted from blood. Read against the paper, the sample's cell subset or site label means: CD45RA+ positively selected. This receptor was obtained from a woman aged 25 to 39 in good health. In nucleotide form, the sequence is TGTGCCAGCAATTTTGGGCTAGAATACAATGAGCAGTTCTTC. Translation gives CASNFGLEYNEQFF.